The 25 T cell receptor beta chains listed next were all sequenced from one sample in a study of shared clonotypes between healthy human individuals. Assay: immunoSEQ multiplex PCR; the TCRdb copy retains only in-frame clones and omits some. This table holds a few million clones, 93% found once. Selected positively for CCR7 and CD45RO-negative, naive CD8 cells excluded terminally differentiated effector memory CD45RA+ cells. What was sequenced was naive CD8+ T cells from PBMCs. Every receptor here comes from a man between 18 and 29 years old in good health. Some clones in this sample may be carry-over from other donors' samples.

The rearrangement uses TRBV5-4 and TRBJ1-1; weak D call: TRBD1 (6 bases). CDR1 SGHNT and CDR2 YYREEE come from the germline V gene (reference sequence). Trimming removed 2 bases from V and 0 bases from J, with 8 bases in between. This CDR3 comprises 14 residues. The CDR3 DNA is TGTGCCAGCAGCTTCCGGGACATGAACACTGAAGCTTTCTTT. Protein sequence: CASSFRDMNTEAFF. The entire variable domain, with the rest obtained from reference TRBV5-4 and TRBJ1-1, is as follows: ETGVTQSPTHLIKTRGQQVTLRCSSQSGHNTVSWYQQALGQGPQFIFQYYREEENGRGNFPPRFSGLQFPNYSSELNVNALELDDSALYLCASSFRDMNTEAFFGQGTRLTVV.

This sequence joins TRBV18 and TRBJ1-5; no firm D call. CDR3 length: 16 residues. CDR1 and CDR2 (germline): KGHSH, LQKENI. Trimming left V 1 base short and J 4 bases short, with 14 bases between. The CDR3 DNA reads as TGTGCCAGCTCACCACTTGGCGGCAGATATAATCAGCCCCAGCATTTT. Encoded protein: CASSPLGGRYNQPQHF.

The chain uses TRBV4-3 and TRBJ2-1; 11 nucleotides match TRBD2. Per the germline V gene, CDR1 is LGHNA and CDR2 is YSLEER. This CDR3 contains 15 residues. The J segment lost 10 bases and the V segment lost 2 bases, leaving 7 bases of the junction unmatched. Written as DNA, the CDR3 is TGCGCCAGCAGCCAATTACTAGCGGGAGATCGGGAGCAGTTCTTC. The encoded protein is CASSQLLAGDREQFF.

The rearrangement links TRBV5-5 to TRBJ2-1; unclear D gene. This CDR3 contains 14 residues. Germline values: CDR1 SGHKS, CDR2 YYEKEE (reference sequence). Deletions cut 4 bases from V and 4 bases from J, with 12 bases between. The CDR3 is CASSRVVIYNEQFF. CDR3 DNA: TGTGCCAGCAGCCGAGTTGTCATATACAATGAGCAGTTCTTC. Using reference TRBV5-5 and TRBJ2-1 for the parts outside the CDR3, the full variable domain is DAGVTQSPTHLIKTRGQQVTLRCSPISGHKSVSWYQQVLGQGPQFIFQYYEKEERGRGNFPDRFSARQFPNYSSELNVNALLLGDSALYLCASSRVVIYNEQFFGPGTRLTVL.

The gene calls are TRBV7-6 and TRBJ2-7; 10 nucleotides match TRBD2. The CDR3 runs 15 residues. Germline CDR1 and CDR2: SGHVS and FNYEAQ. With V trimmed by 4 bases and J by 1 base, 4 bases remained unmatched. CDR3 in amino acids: CASSSRSGRSYEQYF. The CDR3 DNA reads TGTGCCAGCAGCTCCCGTAGCGGGAGGTCCTACGAGCAGTACTTC.

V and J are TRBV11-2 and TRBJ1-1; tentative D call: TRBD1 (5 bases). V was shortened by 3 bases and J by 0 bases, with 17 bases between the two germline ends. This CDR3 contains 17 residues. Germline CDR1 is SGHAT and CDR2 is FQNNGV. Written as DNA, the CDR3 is TGTGCCAGCAGCTTCGCCCGGGGGGGAGCCTTGAACACTGAAGCTTTCTTT. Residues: CASSFARGGALNTEAFF.

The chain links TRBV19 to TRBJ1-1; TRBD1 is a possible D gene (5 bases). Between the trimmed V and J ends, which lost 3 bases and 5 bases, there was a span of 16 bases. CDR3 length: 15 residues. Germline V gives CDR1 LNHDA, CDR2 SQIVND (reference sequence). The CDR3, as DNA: TGTGCCAGTAGTATCTTTAAGGGGCGCGAAACTGAAGCTTTCTTT. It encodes CASSIFKGRETEAFF.

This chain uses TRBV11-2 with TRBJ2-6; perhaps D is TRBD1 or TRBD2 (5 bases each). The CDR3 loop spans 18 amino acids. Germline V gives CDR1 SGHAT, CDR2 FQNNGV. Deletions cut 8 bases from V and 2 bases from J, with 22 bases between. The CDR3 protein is CASLDQGIFSAGANVLTF. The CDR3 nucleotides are TGTGCCAGCCTGGATCAGGGTATCTTTAGCGCTGGGGCCAACGTCCTGACTTTC.

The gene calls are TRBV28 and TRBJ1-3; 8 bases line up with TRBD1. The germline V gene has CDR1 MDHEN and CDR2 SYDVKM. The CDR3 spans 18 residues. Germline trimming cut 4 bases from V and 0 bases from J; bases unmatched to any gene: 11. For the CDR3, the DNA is TGTGCCAGCAGTTACTATCATCCGGGACAGGACTCTGGAAACACCATATATTTT. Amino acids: CASSYYHPGQDSGNTIYF.

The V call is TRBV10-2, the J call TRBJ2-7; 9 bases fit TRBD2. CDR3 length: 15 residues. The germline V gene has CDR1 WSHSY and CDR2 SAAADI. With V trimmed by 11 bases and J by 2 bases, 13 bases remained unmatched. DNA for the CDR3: TGCGCCGCGGGGGGGGACACTGACAGCCCCTACGAGCAGTACTTC. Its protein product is CAAGGDTDSPYEQYF.

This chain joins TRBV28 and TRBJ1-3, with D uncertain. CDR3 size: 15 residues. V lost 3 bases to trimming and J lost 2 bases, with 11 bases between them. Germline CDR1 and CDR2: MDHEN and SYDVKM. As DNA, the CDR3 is TGTGCCAGCAGTTTTTCCCGGGTTACTGGAAACACCATATATTTT. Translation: CASSFSRVTGNTIYF.

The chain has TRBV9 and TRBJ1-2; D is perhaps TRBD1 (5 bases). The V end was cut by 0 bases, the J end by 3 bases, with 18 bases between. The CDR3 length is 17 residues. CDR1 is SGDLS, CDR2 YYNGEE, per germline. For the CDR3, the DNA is TGTGCCAGCAGCGTAGCCCCGGGGGAGTCGAGGGACTATGGCTACACCTTC. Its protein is CASSVAPGESRDYGYTF. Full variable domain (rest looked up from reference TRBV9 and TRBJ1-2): DSGVTQTPKHLITATGQRVTLRCSPRSGDLSVYWYQQSLDQGLQFLIQYYNGEERAKGNILERFSAQQFPDLHSELNLSSLELGDSALYFCASSVAPGESRDYGYTFGSGTRLTVV.

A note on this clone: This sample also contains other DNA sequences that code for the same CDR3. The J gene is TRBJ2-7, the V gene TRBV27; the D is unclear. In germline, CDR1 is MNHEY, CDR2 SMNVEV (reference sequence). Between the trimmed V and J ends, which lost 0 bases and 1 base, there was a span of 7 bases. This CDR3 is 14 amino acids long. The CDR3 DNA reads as TGTGCCAGCAGTTTATCTCCCCGGTCCTACGAGCAGTACTTC. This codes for CASSLSPRSYEQYF.

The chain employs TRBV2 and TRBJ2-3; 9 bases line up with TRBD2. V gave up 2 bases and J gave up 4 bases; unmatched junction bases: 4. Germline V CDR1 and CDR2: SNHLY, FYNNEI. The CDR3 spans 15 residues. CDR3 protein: CASSESSGKADTQYF. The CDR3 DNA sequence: TGTGCCAGCAGTGAATCTAGCGGGAAGGCAGATACGCAGTATTTT. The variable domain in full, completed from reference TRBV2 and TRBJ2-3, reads EPEVTQTPSHQVTQMGQEVILRCVPISNHLYFYWYRQILGQKVEFLVSFYNNEISEKSEIFDDQFSVERPDGSNFTLKIRSTKLEDSAMYFCASSESSGKADTQYFGPGTRLTVL.

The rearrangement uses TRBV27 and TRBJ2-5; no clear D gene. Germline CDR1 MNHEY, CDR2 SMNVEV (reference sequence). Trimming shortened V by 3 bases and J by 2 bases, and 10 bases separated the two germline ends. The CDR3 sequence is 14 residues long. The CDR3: CASSFQARQETQYF. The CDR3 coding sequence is TGTGCCAGCAGTTTTCAGGCTCGGCAAGAGACCCAGTACTTC.

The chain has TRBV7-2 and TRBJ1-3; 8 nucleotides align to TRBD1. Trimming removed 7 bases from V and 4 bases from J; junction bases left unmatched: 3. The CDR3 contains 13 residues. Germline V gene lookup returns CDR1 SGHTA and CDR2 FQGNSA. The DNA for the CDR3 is TGTGCCAGCAATGACAGGGGAGGAAACACCATATATTTT. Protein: CASNDRGGNTIYF.

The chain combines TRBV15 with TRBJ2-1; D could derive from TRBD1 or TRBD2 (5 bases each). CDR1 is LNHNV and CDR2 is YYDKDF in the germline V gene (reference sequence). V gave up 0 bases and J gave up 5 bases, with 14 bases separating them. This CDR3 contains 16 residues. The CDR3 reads CATSRETPGPHNEQFF. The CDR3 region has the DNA TGTGCCACCAGCAGAGAGACCCCGGGGCCTCACAATGAGCAGTTCTTC.

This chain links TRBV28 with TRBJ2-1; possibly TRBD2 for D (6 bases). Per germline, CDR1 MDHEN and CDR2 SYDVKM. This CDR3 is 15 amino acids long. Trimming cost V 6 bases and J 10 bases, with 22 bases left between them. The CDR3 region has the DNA TGTGCCAGCAGCCGCCGGGACTGGCGATCGTTCGAGCAGTTCTTC. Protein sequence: CASSRRDWRSFEQFF.

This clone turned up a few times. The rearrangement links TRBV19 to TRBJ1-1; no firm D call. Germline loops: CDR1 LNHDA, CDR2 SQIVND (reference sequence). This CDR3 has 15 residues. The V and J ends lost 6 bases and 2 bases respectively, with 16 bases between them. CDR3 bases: TGTGCCAGTAGATTAGGAGGCCCGTTTAACACTGAAGCTTTCTTT. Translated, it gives CASRLGGPFNTEAFF.

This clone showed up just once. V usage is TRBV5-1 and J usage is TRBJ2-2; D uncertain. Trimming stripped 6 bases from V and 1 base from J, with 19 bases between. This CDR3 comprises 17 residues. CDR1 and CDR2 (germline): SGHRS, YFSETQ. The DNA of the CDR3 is TGCGCCAGCACCCAAAGACTCAACGGAGAGAACACCGGGGAGCTGTTTTTT. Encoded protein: CASTQRLNGENTGELFF.

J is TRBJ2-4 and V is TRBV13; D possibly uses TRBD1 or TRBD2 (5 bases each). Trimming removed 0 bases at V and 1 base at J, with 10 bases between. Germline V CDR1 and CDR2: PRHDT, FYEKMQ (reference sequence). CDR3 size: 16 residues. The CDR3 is CASSLGVRGAKNIQYF. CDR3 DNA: TGTGCCAGCAGCTTAGGCGTCCGGGGCGCCAAAAACATTCAGTACTTC.

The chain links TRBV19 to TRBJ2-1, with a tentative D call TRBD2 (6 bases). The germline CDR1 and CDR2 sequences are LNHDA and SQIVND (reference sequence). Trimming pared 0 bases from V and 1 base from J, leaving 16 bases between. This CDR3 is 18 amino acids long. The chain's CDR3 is CASSIELVGDFSYNEQFF. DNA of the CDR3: TGTGCCAGTAGTATAGAACTTGTTGGGGACTTTTCCTACAATGAGCAGTTCTTC.

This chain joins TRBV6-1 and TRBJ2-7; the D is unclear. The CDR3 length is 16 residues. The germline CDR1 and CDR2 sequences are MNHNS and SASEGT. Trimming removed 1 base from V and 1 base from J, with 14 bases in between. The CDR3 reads CASSEGSQNLSYEQYF. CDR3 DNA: TGTGCCAGCAGTGAAGGCTCGCAGAATCTTTCCTACGAGCAGTACTTC.

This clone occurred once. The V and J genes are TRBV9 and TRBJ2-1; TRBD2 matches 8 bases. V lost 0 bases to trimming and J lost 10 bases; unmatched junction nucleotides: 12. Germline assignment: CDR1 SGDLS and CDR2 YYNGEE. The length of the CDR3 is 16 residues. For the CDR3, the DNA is TGTGCCAGCAGCGTAGCCGAGGGGACTAGGCCGAACGAGCAGTTCTTC. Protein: CASSVAEGTRPNEQFF.

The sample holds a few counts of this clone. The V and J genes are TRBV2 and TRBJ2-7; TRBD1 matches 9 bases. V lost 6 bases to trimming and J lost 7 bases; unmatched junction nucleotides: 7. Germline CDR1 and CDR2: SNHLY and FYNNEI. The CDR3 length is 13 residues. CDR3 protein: CASSWTGAREQYF. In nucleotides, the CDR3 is TGTGCCAGCAGCTGGACAGGGGCGCGTGAGCAGTACTTC.